The next 16 T cell receptor beta chains were all read from a single sample in a study of cytomegalovirus exposure and HLA in healthy donors. PCR amplification relied on 60 Vbeta primers (plus 13 Jbeta primers). Produced via immunoSEQ multiplex PCR; TCRdb's table is partial and in-frame only. The data contain some 150,000 clones, 60% to 80% of them singletons. What was sequenced was PBMCs. These receptor sequences come from a man in his fifties in good health and CMV-seropositive.

Here the CDR3 reads CASRQGGGNEKLFF. The CDR3, as DNA: TGTGCCAGCAGACAGGGGGGGGGTAATGAAAAACTGTTTTTT. This chain connects TRBV2 to TRBJ1-4; 8 nucleotides line up with TRBD1. CDR1 and CDR2 from the germline V gene are SNHLY and FYNNEI. This CDR3 has 14 amino acids. J gave up 4 bases and V 6 bases, and 4 bases lay outside the gene matches.

There are a few counts of this clone. The rearrangement uses TRBV4-3 and TRBJ2-1; the D gene is possibly TRBD2 (5 bases). V lost 0 bases to trimming and J lost 7 bases, with 10 bases between them. Germline V gene lookup returns CDR1 LGHNA and CDR2 YSLEER. CDR3 length equals 14 residues. This CDR3 is CASSQDDGINEQFF. The CDR3 DNA sequence: TGCGCCAGCAGCCAAGATGACGGGATAAATGAGCAGTTCTTC.

This clone was found once. The CDR3 coding sequence is TGTGCCAGCAGCGTAGTGCTCGGGAGCACAGATACGCAGTATTTT. Residues: CASSVVLGSTDTQYF. V and J are TRBV9 and TRBJ2-3; D uncertain. The V and J ends lost 0 bases and 0 bases respectively, with 8 bases between them. The V gene's germline CDR1 is SGDLS and CDR2 YYNGEE. The CDR3 is made up of 15 amino acids.

The chain carries TRBV5-1 and TRBJ1-6; the match to TRBD1 covers 7 bases. This CDR3 comprises 15 residues. Germline V gene data show CDR1 as SGHRS and CDR2 as YFSETQ. V lost 1 base, J lost 7 bases, and 5 bases stayed unmatched. The CDR3 DNA is TGCGCCAGCAGCTTGTTACTGGGACAGAATTCACCCCTCCACTTT. Protein: CASSLLLGQNSPLHF.

This clone came up many times. The rearrangement links TRBV13 to TRBJ1-1; tentatively, D is TRBD1 (6 bases). This CDR3 region has 16 residues. The germline V gene has CDR1 PRHDT and CDR2 FYEKMQ (reference sequence). The V and J ends lost 6 bases and 1 base respectively, with 18 bases between them. CDR3 loop: CASRTRGGQQNTEAFF. CDR3 coding DNA: TGTGCCAGCAGAACCAGGGGTGGACAACAGAACACTGAAGCTTTCTTT.

The chain carries TRBV11-3 and TRBJ1-1; TRBD1 aligns across 8 bases. The germline gives CDR1 SGHNT, CDR2 YENEEA. The V and J ends lost 6 bases and 5 bases, in that order; junction bases with no gene match: 8. There are 14 residues in the CDR3. CDR3 nucleotide sequence: TGTGCCAGCAGTCCTTGGACAGGGAGGACTGAAGCTTTCTTT. Encoded protein: CASSPWTGRTEAFF.

CDR3 amino acids: CASSPPESDRSAKNIQYF. DNA of the CDR3: TGTGCCAGCTCACCACCGGAGTCGGACAGATCGGCCAAAAACATTCAGTACTTC. The genes are TRBV18 and TRBJ2-4, with D possibly being TRBD1 (6 bases). Trimming left V 0 bases short and J 1 base short, with 16 bases between. The CDR3 runs to 18 residues. The germline CDR1 and CDR2 sequences are KGHSH and LQKENI.

V is TRBV29-1 and J is TRBJ1-1; D gene uncertain. Germline V gives CDR1 SQVTM, CDR2 ANQGSEA. The CDR3 is 13 amino acids. V was trimmed by 2 bases and J by 6 bases, leaving 13 bases between them. The chain's CDR3 is CSVEQSPTPEAFF. CDR3 nucleotides: TGCAGCGTTGAACAGTCCCCAACACCTGAAGCTTTCTTT.

V usage is TRBV5-1 and J usage is TRBJ2-5; 13 bases map to TRBD2. The CDR3 is 16 residues long. V lost 4 bases and J lost 5; bases outside the gene matches: 8. Germline V gene lookup returns CDR1 SGHRS and CDR2 YFSETQ. Written as DNA, the CDR3 is TGCGCCAGCAGCCTCAGTGTACTAGCGGGGGGGGAGACCCAGTACTTC. It is translated as CASSLSVLAGGETQYF. The entire variable domain, with the rest obtained from reference TRBV5-1 and TRBJ2-5, is as follows: KAGVTQTPRYLIKTRGQQVTLSCSPISGHRSVSWYQQTPGQGLQFLFEYFSETQRNKGNFPGRFSGRQFSNSRSEMNVSTLELGDSALYLCASSLSVLAGGETQYFGPGTRLLVL.

V is TRBV5-4 and J is TRBJ2-4; TRBD1 is a possible D gene (5 bases). V was cut by 4 bases and J by 8 bases, with 19 bases left in between. The CDR3 is 15 residues long. Germline lookup yields CDR1 SGHNT and CDR2 YYREEE (reference sequence). CDR3 protein: CASSIGGAEGDIQYF. DNA for the CDR3: TGTGCCAGCAGCATTGGTGGGGCGGAAGGGGACATTCAGTACTTC.

The count of this clone is one. The genes are TRBV5-8 and TRBJ1-2; TRBD1 is a possible D gene (5 bases). The CDR3 loop spans 12 amino acids. Germline CDR1 SGHTS, CDR2 YDEGEE. V was cut by 2 bases and J by 5 bases, with 7 bases left in between. Written as DNA, the CDR3 is TGTGCCAGCAGCTTCCGGGGGTATGGCTACACCTTC. The encoded protein is CASSFRGYGYTF.

This clone showed up just a few times. The chain carries TRBV9 and TRBJ2-3; 7 positions agree with TRBD2. Germline loops: CDR1 SGDLS, CDR2 YYNGEE. The trim removed 1 base at V and 1 base at J, leaving 9 bases unmatched. The CDR3 loop spans 17 amino acids. CDR3 in DNA: TGTGCCAGCAGCGTAAGGGAGGGGATGGGGGGCACAGATACGCAGTATTTT. Translation gives CASSVREGMGGTDTQYF.

The V call is TRBV4-2, the J call TRBJ2-1, with D tentatively TRBD1 (6 bases). The length of the CDR3 is 12 residues. The V end lost 2 bases, the J end lost 14 bases, and 13 bases lay between the germline ends. In germline, CDR1 is LGHNA, CDR2 YNFKEQ. The CDR3: CASSQSWGQEFF. CDR3 nucleotide sequence: TGTGCCAGCAGCCAATCGTGGGGGCAGGAGTTCTTC.

This chain joins TRBV6-5 and TRBJ2-1; TRBD1 agrees at 7 bases. The V gene end was trimmed by 0 bases and the J gene end by 11 bases; junction bases not matched to a gene: 1. Germline values: CDR1 MNHEY, CDR2 SVGAGI. The CDR3 totals 12 residues. CDR3 region: CASSYSRGKQFF. The CDR3 nucleotides are TGTGCCAGCAGTTACTCCAGGGGGAAGCAGTTCTTC.

The J gene is TRBJ1-2, the V gene TRBV29-1, with D unresolved. V lost 3 bases to trimming and J lost 4 bases, with 12 bases between them. This CDR3 comprises 13 residues. Germline lookup yields CDR1 SQVTM and CDR2 ANQGSEA. The CDR3 sequence is CSVDHPRGYGYTF. In DNA, the CDR3 is TGCAGCGTTGATCATCCTCGGGGCTATGGCTACACCTTC.

CDR3 nucleotide sequence: TGCGCCAGCAGCTTCCAGGGGCCGGATGAAAAACTGTTTTTT. Translation: CASSFQGPDEKLFF. The J gene is TRBJ1-4, the V gene TRBV5-1; possible D gene TRBD1, 6 bases. This CDR3 spans 14 amino acids. V was pared by 2 bases and J by 6 bases, with 11 bases between. Germline-derived CDR1 and CDR2 are SGHRS and YFSETQ.